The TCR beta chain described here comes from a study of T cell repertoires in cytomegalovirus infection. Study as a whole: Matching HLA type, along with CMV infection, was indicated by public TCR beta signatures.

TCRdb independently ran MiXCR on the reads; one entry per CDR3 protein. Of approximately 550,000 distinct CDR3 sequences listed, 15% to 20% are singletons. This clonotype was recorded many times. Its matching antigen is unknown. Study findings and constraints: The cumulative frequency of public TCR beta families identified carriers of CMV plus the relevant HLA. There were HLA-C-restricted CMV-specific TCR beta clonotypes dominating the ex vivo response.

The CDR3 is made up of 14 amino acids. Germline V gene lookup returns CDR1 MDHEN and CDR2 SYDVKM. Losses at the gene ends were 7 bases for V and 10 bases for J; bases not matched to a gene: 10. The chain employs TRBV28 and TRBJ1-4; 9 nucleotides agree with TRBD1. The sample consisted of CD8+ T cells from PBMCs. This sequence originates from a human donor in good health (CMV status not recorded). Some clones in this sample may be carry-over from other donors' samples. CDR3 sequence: CASTTADRGPKLFF. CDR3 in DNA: TGTGCCAGCACTACGGCGGACAGGGGCCCAAAACTGTTTTTT.